This TCR beta chain was observed in a study of CD8 T cells in Susac syndrome. CDR1 is GTSNPN, CDR2 SVGIG, per germline (reference sequence). V lost 4 bases to trimming and J lost 3 bases, with 13 bases between them. The CDR3 loop spans 13 amino acids. A quantity of about 0.45 to 1 ug RNA underwent reverse transcription using random hexamers. A multiplex approach, immunoSEQ multiplex PCR, amplified TCR beta CDR3 across 54 Vbeta and 13 Jbeta. TCRdb reprocessed the immunoSEQ multiplex PCR reads via MiXCR and lists one record per CDR3 protein. Of around 170,000 distinct CDR3 sequences in the sample, approximately 95% were seen once.

This chain uses TRBV30 with TRBJ2-7; possibly TRBD2 for D (6 bases). The specimen was CD8+ T cells from PBMCs. The receptor was isolated from a human donor with multiple sclerosis. CDR3: CAWNVGGNYEQYF. In DNA form, the CDR3 reads TGTGCCTGGAACGTGGGCGGGAACTACGAGCAGTACTTC.